This note documents a single T cell receptor beta chain sequence. What antigen it recognizes has not been identified. One base away there is no much larger clone; base qualities are not given. Participants in the prospective study were enrolled through a virtual design, were aged about 18 to 100 years, and lived in roughly 24 United States geographic areas. In the prospective study, participants were assigned to cohorts based on the clinical history participants reported in a screening survey and a study questionnaire. For ImmuneRACE Cohort 3, a participant was defined as recovered based on two consecutive negative NP/OP PCR tests, clearance by a healthcare professional, or resolution of symptoms. Mobile phlebotomists in the prospective study collected whole blood, serum and a nasopharyngeal or oropharyngeal swab from every participant. Over a 2-month period, participants in the prospective study had the option of providing additional blood draws and questionnaires. Before DNA extraction, prospective study blood samples were shipped either frozen or at room temperature.

TCRbeta CDR3 regions were amplified from genomic DNA using the immunoSEQ Assay, a bias-controlled multiplex PCR. In the original analysis: The number of nucleated cells in each sample was estimated from the amplification of reference gene primers within the assay. To quantify the absolute abundance of each unique TCRbeta CDR3 rearrangement, sequence reads were collapsed and filtered. For each sample, productive Simpson clonality was calculated as the square root of Simpson's diversity index across productive rearrangements. TCRdb's version of the immuneACCESS table is confined to in-frame rearrangements and falls short of the full clone set. An unresolved V gene accounts for under half of the shortfall where checked; the remainder is of unknown origin. From that table come the V and J calls and clone size; the DNA was used to work out D and trimming. The sample table shows hundreds of thousands of clones, and more than 85% are seen once. Jointly, the top ten make up under 9.5% of the sample.

This entry comes from a study of blood T cell repertoires in COVID-19 (TCRdb year 2020). Some background on the complete study: Samples covering the acute and convalescent phases of COVID-19 were provided by collaborators in the United States, Italy and Spain. The material from the prospective study consisted of cDNA or gDNA derived from T cells, B-cell-depleted T cells, or PBMCs. A freely available public database, intended as a resource for researchers studying the immune response to SARS-CoV-2, is where the repertoires were released. Samples came from the ongoing ImmuneRACE study (first 160 participants) plus 1,254 subjects from 6 global collaborators. Where available, HLA class I and class II types were obtained from metadata supplied by the sample provider rather than from assay-based typing. The dataset comprised deeply sampled blood TCRbeta repertoires from subjects exposed to, actively infected with, or recovered from COVID-19. Nearly every sample came with metadata listing a de-identified subject ID, COVID-19 status, age in years and sex.

The research as a whole found: The quantity of clinical and demographic metadata differed by source and by participant and was supplied without curation.

Measured from the cysteine to the phenylalanine, the CDR3 is 16 residues long. Of the read, only the CDR3 DNA is kept; its 48 bases are in frame from base 1. Trimming costs V 0 bases and J 4 bases, and their ends lie 15 bases apart. CDR1 and CDR2 were assigned from the germline V gene (reference sequence) as LNHNV and YYDKDF. The sequencing sample was made of PBMCs or T cells enriched from blood (not recorded which). The chain is assembled from TRBV15 and TRBJ1-2, with no confident D gene call. The receptor was derived from a woman in her fifties or sixties who had recovered from COVID-19. At the DNA level, the sequence is TGTGCCACCAGCAGAGACCTTTTGGCGGCTAGCTATGGCTACACCTTC. It specifies CATSRDLLAASYGYTF.